This T cell receptor (beta chain) came from a study of T cell repertoires in cytomegalovirus infection. Study as a whole: It can be stated that public TCR beta signatures indicated CMV infection as well as a matching HLA type. Study-level results: CMV-specific HLA-C-restricted TCR beta clonotypes dominated the ex vivo response.

This clonotype was counted only a few times. Its matching antigen is unknown. V shed 7 bases and J shed 6 bases, with 16 bases lying between them. Germline loops: CDR1 SNHLY, CDR2 FYNNEI. The length of the CDR3 is 14 residues. TCRdb reprocessed the reads via MiXCR and lists one record per CDR3 protein. The sample shows about 310,000 distinct CDR3 sequences, around 25% of them seen only once. Sequencing used cultured PBMCs, obtained from culture after CMV antigen stimulation. The receptor was isolated from a human donor in good health (CMV status not recorded). Some clones in this sample may be carry-over from other donors' samples. The chain is built from TRBV2 and TRBJ1-5; no definite D call. DNA for the CDR3: TGTGCCAGCAAAATAAATTCTCGGGGTCAGCCCCAGCATTTT. Amino acids: CASKINSRGQPQHF.